This TCR beta chain came from a study of T cells after yellow fever vaccination. Across the study: Fractions of low cell number were prepared using SMART-Seq v4 Ultra Low Input.

In the case of this clonotype: Antigen unknown.

This CDR3 spans 16 amino acids. CDR1 and CDR2 (germline): GTSNPN, SVGIG (reference sequence). V lost 3 bases to trimming and J lost 0 bases; unmatched junction nucleotides: 7. Study-wide points: Repertoires sorted by FACS could include abundant clonotypes that are contaminants from the bulk population. It was a small share of clonotypes that appeared in both CD4 and CD8 compartments.

UMIs were added to TCR cDNA along with a universal primer site when it was made by 5'RACE template switching. TCRdb ran MiXCR on the 5' RACE reads and lists one entry per CDR3 protein. The sample shows fewer than 400,000 distinct CDR3 sequences, 9.5% to 12% of them seen only once. This material consisted of CD4+ T cells sorted from PBMCs, taken 45 days after the yellow fever booster vaccination. The receptor's source is a young man who received the YFV17D yellow fever vaccine. The chain is built from TRBV30 and TRBJ1-4; 7 nucleotides align to TRBD1. The DNA of the CDR3 is TGTGCCTGGAGGGAGGGGGCGCGAGCAACTAATGAAAAACTGTTTTTT. It is translated as CAWREGARATNEKLFF. Complete variable domain (other parts from reference TRBV30 and TRBJ1-4): SQTIHQWPATLVQPVGSPLSLECTVEGTSNPNLYWYRQAAGRGLQLLFYSVGIGQISSEVPQNLSASRPQDRQFILSSKKLLLSDSGFYLCAWREGARATNEKLFFGSGTQLSVL.